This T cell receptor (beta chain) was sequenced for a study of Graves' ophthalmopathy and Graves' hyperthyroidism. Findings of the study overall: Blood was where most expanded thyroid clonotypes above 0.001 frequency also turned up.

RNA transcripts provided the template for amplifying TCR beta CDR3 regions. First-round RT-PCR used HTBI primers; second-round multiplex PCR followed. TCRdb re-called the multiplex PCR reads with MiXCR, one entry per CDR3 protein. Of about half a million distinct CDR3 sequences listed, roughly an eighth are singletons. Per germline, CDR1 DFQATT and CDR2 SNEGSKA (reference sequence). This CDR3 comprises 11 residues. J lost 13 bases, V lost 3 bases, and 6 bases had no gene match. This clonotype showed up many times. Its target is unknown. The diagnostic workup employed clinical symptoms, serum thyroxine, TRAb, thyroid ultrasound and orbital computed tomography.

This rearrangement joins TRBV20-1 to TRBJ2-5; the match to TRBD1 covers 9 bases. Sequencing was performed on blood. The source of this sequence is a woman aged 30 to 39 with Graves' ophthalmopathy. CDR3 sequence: CSASTGTGLYF. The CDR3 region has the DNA TGCAGTGCTAGCACCGGGACAGGGTTGTACTTC.